One sample yielded the 27 T cell receptor beta chains listed below, sequenced in a study of Ad26.COV2.S vaccination and SARS-CoV-2 variants. The treatment denotes: some 20 received Ad26.COV2.S at low or high dose, single or two shots; 5 received placebo; per-sample allocation not given. It was on day 63 after the first vaccine or placebo injection that samples were taken. The assay was immunoSEQ multiplex PCR, and TCRdb's table has in-frame clones only and misses some. The profile shows some 520,000 clones, around 88% of them singletons. The sequencing used peripheral blood, collected in a trial of Ad26.COV2.S vaccine versus placebo. Receptors were obtained from a person aged 18-60 years who received the Ad26.COV2.S COVID-19 vaccine or a placebo.

J is TRBJ1-5 and V is TRBV28; unclear D gene. The CDR3 spans 12 residues. CDR1 is MDHEN and CDR2 is SYDVKM in the germline V gene. Trimming took 8 bases from V and 1 from J, leaving 6 bases between them. This CDR3 is CASYRSNQPQHF. In nucleotides, the CDR3 is TGTGCCAGCTATCGGAGCAATCAGCCCCAGCATTTT. Variable domain in full (rest from reference TRBV28 and TRBJ1-5): DVKVTQSSRYLVKRTGEKVFLECVQDMDHENMFWYRQDPGLGLRLIYFSYDVKMKEKGDIPEGYSVSREKKERFSLILESASTNQTSMYLCASYRSNQPQHFGDGTRLSIL.

The chain couples TRBV2 to TRBJ2-3, with D maybe TRBD2 (5 bases). The CDR3 is 16 amino acids. Per germline, CDR1 SNHLY and CDR2 FYNNEI. V lost 3 bases and J 2 bases, leaving 15 bases between the germline ends. The CDR3 loop reads CASSDVAGLSTDTQYF. The CDR3 nucleotides read TGTGCCAGCAGTGATGTGGCGGGCCTTTCCACAGATACGCAGTATTTT.

The genes are TRBV10-3 and TRBJ2-1; 11 bases line up with TRBD1. This CDR3 has 18 amino acids. The germline V gene has CDR1 ENHRY and CDR2 SYGVKD. V lost 6 bases to trimming and J lost 6 bases; unmatched junction nucleotides: 16. DNA of the CDR3: TGTGCCATCAGGGACAGGGGGCTTAGCGGCCCCGGAGGCAATGAGCAGTTCTTC. Translated: CAIRDRGLSGPGGNEQFF.

The CDR3 nucleotides read TGTGCCTGGAGTGGATTCCTCTACGAGCAGTACTTC. Encoded protein: CAWSGFLYEQYF. The chain is built from TRBV30 and TRBJ2-7; no firm D call. Deletions cut 1 base from V and 3 bases from J, with 7 bases between. The CDR3 sequence is 12 residues long. The germline V gene encodes CDR1 GTSNPN and CDR2 SVGIG (reference sequence).

The chain employs TRBV6-2 or TRBV6-3 and TRBJ2-1; the D gene is possibly TRBD2 (6 bases). V was pared by 4 bases and J by 1 base, with 14 bases between. The V gene's germline CDR1 is MNHEY and CDR2 SVGEGT. The CDR3 runs 16 residues. The CDR3: CASSSTSRWSYNEQFF. CDR3 DNA: TGTGCCAGCAGTTCGACTAGTAGATGGTCCTACAATGAGCAGTTCTTC.

This chain's CDR3 is CASSANRGGEQYF. The CDR3 DNA reads TGTGCCAGTAGTGCAAACAGGGGAGGCGAGCAGTACTTC. The rearrangement joins TRBV19 to TRBJ2-7; TRBD1 is a possible D gene (7 bases). CDR1 is LNHDA and CDR2 is SQIVND in the germline V gene (reference sequence). The CDR3 consists of 13 residues. V lost 5 bases, J lost 6 bases, and 14 bases lay in between.

The J gene is TRBJ2-2, the V gene TRBV4-3, with D uncertain. Germline loops: CDR1 LGHNA, CDR2 YSLEER. The CDR3 consists of 15 residues. The germline V and J ends were trimmed by 1 base and 1 base, with 7 bases remaining between them. CDR3 bases: TGCGCCAGCAGCCAAGGGCAGAAGAACACCGGGGAGCTGTTTTTT. Its translation is CASSQGQKNTGELFF.

This chain uses TRBV9 with TRBJ1-5, with 8 nucleotides matching TRBD1. V was pared by 0 bases and J by 4 bases, with 0 bases of the junction left unmatched. This CDR3 spans 14 amino acids. Germline V gene data show CDR1 as SGDLS and CDR2 as YYNGEE. In nucleotides, the CDR3 is TGTGCCAGCAGCGTAGGGACAGGGAATCAGCCCCAGCATTTT. This encodes CASSVGTGNQPQHF.

The chain is built from TRBV10-3 and TRBJ1-6; 7 bases are a match to TRBD1. This CDR3 spans 16 amino acids. V lost 11 bases, J lost 2 bases, and 12 bases stayed unmatched. Germline V lookup: CDR1 ENHRY, CDR2 SYGVKD. CDR3 loop: CASPGGGTAYNSPLHF. The CDR3 bases are TGTGCCTCTCCTGGGGGCGGGACAGCCTATAATTCACCCCTCCACTTT.

The chain joins TRBV9 to TRBJ1-5, with D possibly matching TRBD1 (6 bases). Trimming took 7 bases from V and 2 from J, leaving 13 bases between them. The CDR3 contains 14 residues. From germline, CDR1 is SGDLS and CDR2 YYNGEE. CDR3 in amino acids: CASGGDIGNQPQHF. CDR3 bases: TGTGCCAGCGGAGGGGACATTGGCAATCAGCCCCAGCATTTT.

The CDR3 protein is CASSLDGTGEKLFF. The CDR3 nucleotides read TGCGCCAGCAGCTTGGATGGGACGGGTGAAAAACTGTTTTTT. This rearrangement joins TRBV5-1 to TRBJ1-4; maybe TRBD1 (5 bases). Trimming took off 0 bases at V and 7 bases at J, with 10 bases between the two ends. Germline CDR1 and CDR2: SGHRS and YFSETQ. The CDR3 sequence is 14 residues long.

This chain connects TRBV19 to TRBJ1-5; 9 nucleotides line up with TRBD1. Trimming at V came to 6 bases and at J to 4 bases, leaving 10 bases not matched to a gene. The CDR3 length is 16 residues. CDR1 and CDR2 from the germline V gene are LNHDA and SQIVND (reference sequence). The CDR3 is CASRRSGTGNNQPQHF. The CDR3 coding sequence is TGTGCCAGTAGACGATCCGGGACAGGGAATAATCAGCCCCAGCATTTT.

This clone was picked up a small number of times. The chain is built from TRBV7-8 and TRBJ2-6; unclear D gene. CDR1 and CDR2 (germline): SGHVS, FQNEAQ. The CDR3 covers 15 residues. With 5 bases removed from V and 4 bases from J, the gap between germline ends came to 12 bases. The CDR3 loop reads CASSPRRSGANVLTF. The CDR3 nucleotides are TGTGCCAGCAGCCCCCGAAGATCCGGGGCCAACGTCCTGACTTTC.

The chain combines TRBV25-1 with TRBJ1-6, with a weak D call TRBD1 (6 bases). Trimming cost V 7 bases and J 7 bases, with 17 bases left between them. There are 15 residues in the CDR3. Germline CDR1 is MGHDK and CDR2 is SYGVNS. The CDR3 is CASTPGGARNSPLHF. The DNA of the CDR3 is TGTGCCAGCACCCCGGGGGGGGCCAGGAATTCACCCCTCCACTTT.

V gene TRBV7-9 combines with J gene TRBJ2-7; perhaps TRBD1 as D (6 bases). V dropped 5 bases and J dropped 5 bases, with 10 bases sitting between them. This CDR3 is built from 12 residues. Germline assignment: CDR1 SEHNR and CDR2 FQNEAQ (reference sequence). In DNA form, the CDR3 reads TGTGCCAGCAGCATACAGGGAAACGAGCAGTACTTC. Protein product: CASSIQGNEQYF.

J is TRBJ2-1 and V is TRBV19, with 7 positions matching TRBD1. Germline V lookup: CDR1 LNHDA, CDR2 SQIVND (reference sequence). This CDR3 spans 15 amino acids. V lost 4 bases, J lost 2 bases, and 5 bases stayed unmatched. The CDR3 DNA reads as TGTGCCAGTAGTAGGGCAGGGGGACCCTACAATGAGCAGTTCTTC. As protein: CASSRAGGPYNEQFF.

The chain recombines TRBV7-2 with TRBJ2-3; no clear D. The V gene lost 2 bases and the J gene lost 11 bases, with 14 bases spanning the gap. Germline V CDR1 and CDR2: SGHTA, FQGNSA. The CDR3 loop spans 13 amino acids. The CDR3 here is CASSLPSDSQQYF. The CDR3 DNA reads as TGTGCCAGCAGCTTACCATCCGATTCGCAGCAGTATTTT.

The gene calls are TRBV2 and TRBJ2-7; no clear D. The ends were cut back, 10 bases at V and 10 bases at J, with 14 bases in the middle. Germline CDR1 SNHLY, CDR2 FYNNEI. The CDR3 is 10 residues long. The CDR3 DNA sequence: TGTGCCACCGCCATGGCACCTCAGTACTTC. Its translation: CATAMAPQYF.

The chain couples TRBV11-2 to TRBJ2-1, with 9 nucleotides matching TRBD2. J gave up 8 bases and V 1 base, and 6 bases lay outside the gene matches. The CDR3 is made up of 15 amino acids. Looked up from germline, CDR1 is SGHAT and CDR2 is FQNNGV. CDR3 DNA sequence: TGTGCCAGCAGCTTAGTTTTAGCGGGAGTATATGAGCAGTTCTTC. Protein sequence: CASSLVLAGVYEQFF.

The chain couples TRBV7-9 to TRBJ1-4; perhaps TRBD1 as D (5 bases). The V gene lost 0 bases and the J gene lost 7 bases, with 9 bases spanning the gap. There are 14 residues in the CDR3. Germline V CDR1 and CDR2: SEHNR, FQNEAQ (reference sequence). CDR3 loop: CASSLAGGGEKLFF. The CDR3 nucleotides are TGTGCCAGCAGCTTAGCGGGGGGAGGTGAAAAACTGTTTTTT.

This chain uses TRBV6-1 with TRBJ1-2; TRBD1 agrees at 9 bases. The CDR3 has 17 residues. The V gene's germline CDR1 is MNHNS and CDR2 SASEGT. Trimming at V came to 3 bases and at J to 5 bases, leaving 13 bases not matched to a gene. This CDR3 reads CASSESPTGGWGYGYTF. CDR3 in DNA: TGTGCCAGCAGTGAGTCTCCCACAGGGGGCTGGGGATATGGCTACACCTTC.

This clone appeared a single time. This chain links TRBV3-1 (or the pseudogene TRBV3-2) with TRBJ1-6; D is undetermined. Germline assignment: CDR1 LGHDT and CDR2 YNNKEL (reference sequence). Trimming shortened V by 0 bases and J by 8 bases, and 11 bases separated the two germline ends. This CDR3 region has 15 residues. The CDR3 loop is CASSQEWGSDSPLHF. CDR3 nucleotides: TGTGCCAGCAGCCAAGAGTGGGGTTCGGATTCACCCCTCCACTTT.

The table lists this clone with a count of one. V gene TRBV10-3 combines with J gene TRBJ2-2; 11 nucleotides match TRBD2. The J segment lost 6 bases and the V segment lost 8 bases, leaving 8 bases of the junction unmatched. CDR3 size: 15 residues. The germline gives CDR1 ENHRY, CDR2 SYGVKD. CDR3 sequence: CAIADSGRAAGELFF. CDR3 DNA sequence: TGTGCCATCGCAGATAGCGGGAGGGCCGCCGGGGAGCTGTTTTTT.

This clone appeared once. This chain links TRBV28 with TRBJ1-5; D might be TRBD1 (6 bases). Germline CDR1 reads MDHEN; CDR2 reads SYDVKM. The CDR3 extends over 15 amino acids. With 6 bases removed from V and 2 bases from J, the gap between germline ends came to 14 bases. The CDR3 loop is CASSWRAGGNQPQHF. The CDR3 DNA follows: TGTGCCAGCAGCTGGAGGGCAGGGGGCAATCAGCCCCAGCATTTT.

The chain links TRBV3-1 (or the pseudogene TRBV3-2) to TRBJ1-6; unclear D gene. Trimming cost V 2 bases and J 0 bases, with 8 bases left between them. There are 16 residues in the CDR3. Germline loops: CDR1 LGHDT, CDR2 YNNKEL (reference sequence). The CDR3 region has the DNA TGTGCCAGCAGCCAATCGGGGATCTCCTATAATTCACCCCTCCACTTT. It encodes CASSQSGISYNSPLHF.

The CDR3 is CASSGSSNEQFF. The CDR3 DNA follows: TGTGCCAGCAGTGGATCGAGCAATGAGCAGTTCTTC. V is TRBV6-4 and J is TRBJ2-1, with D uncertain. The CDR3 totals 12 residues. CDR1 is MRHNA and CDR2 is SNTAGT in the germline V gene. Between the trimmed V and J ends, which lost 4 bases and 6 bases, there was a span of 7 bases.

V usage is TRBV6-6 and J usage is TRBJ2-1, with 10 positions matching TRBD2. Germline V gene data show CDR1 as MNHNY and CDR2 as SVGAGI (reference sequence). The trim removed 5 bases at V and 6 bases at J, leaving 10 bases unmatched. The CDR3 sequence is 16 residues long. This chain's CDR3 is CASSGLAGERGNEQFF. The CDR3 region has the DNA TGTGCCAGCAGTGGTCTAGCGGGAGAACGAGGCAATGAGCAGTTCTTC.